One and the same sample provided the 14 T cell receptor beta chains below, sequenced in a study of cytomegalovirus exposure and HLA in healthy donors. 13 Jbeta primers and 60 Vbeta primers were used for the PCR. Sequencing used immunoSEQ multiplex PCR; TCRdb keeps in-frame clones, though not all of them. This table holds 35,000 to 45,000 clones. Sequencing was done on a sample of PBMCs. The receptors derive from a male donor in good health and CMV-seronegative.

V is TRBV29-1 and J is TRBJ1-4, with TRBD1 as a possible D gene (5 bases). Trimming removed 6 bases at V and 3 bases at J, with 17 bases between. CDR3 length: 15 residues. Germline CDR1 and CDR2: SQVTM and ANQGSEA. The CDR3 DNA reads as TGCAGCGTCGGACGGACAAAAGCCGCTAATGAAAAACTGTTTTTT. Amino acid sequence: CSVGRTKAANEKLFF.

The V and J genes are TRBV2 and TRBJ2-3; 12 nucleotides line up with TRBD2. The germline V gene encodes CDR1 SNHLY and CDR2 FYNNEI. The length of the CDR3 is 15 residues. Trimming took 6 bases from V and 2 from J; bases not matched to a gene: 3. CDR3 amino acids: CASRRLAGDTDTQYF. In DNA form, the CDR3 reads TGTGCCAGCAGACGACTAGCGGGGGACACAGATACGCAGTATTTT.

The chain is built from TRBV28 and TRBJ2-1; the D is unclear. V shed 2 bases and J shed 9 bases, with 5 bases lying between them. Germline CDR1 is MDHEN and CDR2 is SYDVKM. The CDR3 has 11 residues. The CDR3 loop is CASSLKREQFF. Written as DNA, the CDR3 is TGTGCCAGCAGTTTAAAGCGTGAGCAGTTCTTC.

The chain has TRBV10-3 and TRBJ2-7; possibly TRBD2 for D (6 bases). This CDR3 is 13 amino acids long. Per germline, CDR1 ENHRY and CDR2 SYGVKD. V lost 1 base to trimming and J lost 3 bases, with 7 bases between them. The CDR3, as DNA: TGTGCCATCAGTGAGTGGGGACTCTACGAGCAGTACTTC. Its translation: CAISEWGLYEQYF.

The V and J genes are TRBV4-1 and TRBJ1-1; maybe TRBD1 (5 bases). The ends were cut back, 1 base at V and 6 bases at J, with 18 bases in the middle. The germline CDR1 and CDR2 sequences are MGHRA and YSYEKL. The CDR3 runs to 16 residues. The CDR3 coding sequence is TGCGCCAGCAGCCAAGTTTCGATTCAAGGGGTGGCTGAAGCTTTCTTT. It encodes CASSQVSIQGVAEAFF.

The chain joins TRBV20-1 to TRBJ2-7; maybe TRBD1 (6 bases). The CDR3 is made up of 11 amino acids. V was clipped by 1 base and J by 7 bases, with 8 bases between them. CDR1 DFQATT and CDR2 SNEGSKA come from the germline V gene (reference sequence). CDR3 protein: CSARADREQYF. Written as DNA, the CDR3 is TGCAGTGCTAGAGCCGACAGGGAGCAGTACTTC.

The chain couples TRBV6-6 to TRBJ1-6; 9 bases agree with TRBD1. V shed 5 bases, J shed 10 bases, and the junction held 6 bases outside the gene matches. Germline loops: CDR1 MNHNY, CDR2 SVGAGI (reference sequence). The CDR3 length is 14 residues. CDR3 loop: CASSADRGRSPLHF. For the CDR3, the DNA is TGTGCCAGCAGTGCGGACAGGGGCCGCTCACCCCTCCACTTT.

The chain employs TRBV7-2 and TRBJ2-7; D remains ambiguous. Germline assignment: CDR1 SGHTA and CDR2 FQGNSA. The CDR3 consists of 12 residues. The V gene lost 5 bases and the J gene lost 5 bases, with 10 bases spanning the gap. The CDR3 nucleotides read TGTGCCAGCAGCCCCGGAGTGAACGAGCAGTACTTC. This encodes CASSPGVNEQYF.

For the CDR3, the DNA is TGCGCCAGCAGCCCAACAGGGACCAACTATGGCTACACCTTC. Amino acid sequence: CASSPTGTNYGYTF. The chain links TRBV5-1 to TRBJ1-2, with a weak D call TRBD1 (6 bases). V was trimmed by 4 bases and J by 2 bases, leaving 12 bases between them. This CDR3 comprises 14 residues. Germline lookup yields CDR1 SGHRS and CDR2 YFSETQ.

The chain recombines TRBV10-3 with TRBJ2-6; D gene uncertain. Trimming pared 2 bases from V and 0 bases from J, leaving 5 bases between. The CDR3 has 15 residues. The V gene's germline CDR1 is ENHRY and CDR2 SYGVKD. The CDR3 here is CAISEVSSGANVLTF. The CDR3 coding sequence is TGTGCCATCAGTGAGGTGAGCTCTGGGGCCAACGTCCTGACTTTC.

The chain couples TRBV28 to TRBJ2-5; 8 nucleotides agree with TRBD1. The CDR3 has 14 amino acids. The germline CDR1 and CDR2 sequences are MDHEN and SYDVKM. Unmatched junction bases numbered 5, after V lost 6 bases and J lost 2 bases. The CDR3: CASSETGVQETQYF. The CDR3 nucleotides are TGTGCCAGCAGCGAGACAGGGGTACAAGAGACCCAGTACTTC.

Notes on this clone: One end of the junction fails to match germline, which may point to a read error. The chain links TRBV4-1 to TRBJ2-1; D is uncertain. The CDR3 length is 14 residues. Germline V gene lookup returns CDR1 MGHRA and CDR2 YSYEKL. Written as DNA, the CDR3 is TGCGCCAGCAGCCAGACAAGCTCCGACAATGAGCAGTTCTTC. It encodes CASSQTSSDNEQFF.

The chain combines TRBV4-1 with TRBJ1-3; maybe TRBD1 (6 bases). The V end lost 5 bases, the J end lost 4 bases, and 18 bases lay between the germline ends. The CDR3 consists of 16 residues. CDR1 is MGHRA and CDR2 is YSYEKL in the germline V gene. The CDR3 DNA follows: TGCGCCAGCAGCTCTCACGGGGGGGCGAAGGGAAACACCATATATTTT. This encodes CASSSHGGAKGNTIYF.

V gene TRBV18 combines with J gene TRBJ1-1, with 10 bases fitting TRBD1. V lost 1 base, J lost 4 bases, and 9 bases stayed unmatched. Germline V gene sequence: CDR1 KGHSH, CDR2 LQKENI. The CDR3 loop spans 17 amino acids. Written as DNA, the CDR3 is TGTGCCAGCTCACCACAAGGGACAGGGGCCGGAGGCACTGAAGCTTTCTTT. This codes for CASSPQGTGAGGTEAFF. The full variable domain, completed using reference TRBV18 and TRBJ1-1, is NAGVMQNPRHLVRRRGQEARLRCSPMKGHSHVYWYRQLPEEGLKFMVYLQKENIIDESGMPKERFSAEFPKEGPSILRIQQVVRGDSAAYFCASSPQGTGAGGTEAFFGQGTRLTVV.